The rows below give T cell receptor beta chains drawn from one sample of a study of T cells in Graves' hyperthyroidism and ophthalmopathy. MiXCR, applied by TCRdb to the multiplex PCR reads, yields one record per CDR3 protein. The table shows 550,000 to 850,000 distinct CDR3 sequences, with approximately 19% occurring only once. The sample taken for sequencing was blood. Source of these receptors: a woman between 45 and 65 years old with Graves' hyperthyroidism that later progressed to Graves' ophthalmopathy. Each CDR3 is given with its conserved first and last residue. A D gene is named only where the DNA matches it firmly. Only some rows state a clone size, as once, few, many or a class for expanded clones.

TRBV27	TRBD2	few	TRBJ2-1	TGTGCCAGCAGTTCTGAGCAGCGGGGTTCCTACAATGAGCAGTTCTTC	CASSSEQRGSYNEQFF
TRBV5-8	.	many	TRBJ2-5	TGTGCCAGCAGCTTGGACTACATACAAGAGACCCAGTACTTC	CASSLDYIQETQYF
TRBV20-1	.	few	TRBJ2-3	TGCAGTGCTAGTGGAGGTTGGTCCGAGAACAAACTCACAGATACGCAGTATTTT	CSASGGWSENKLTDTQYF
TRBV18	.	many	TRBJ1-2	TGTGCCAGCTCCCATCCGGAGAACTATGGCTACACCTTC	CASSHPENYGYTF
TRBV4-1	.	.	TRBJ1-1	TGCGCCAGCAGCCAAGACCCCGTGGGGCAATACACTGAAGCTTTCTTT	CASSQDPVGQYTEAFF
TRBV12-3/TRBV12-4	TRBD2	many	TRBJ2-5	TGTGCCAGCAGTTTCCAGCGGGGGGGCCAAGAGACCCAGTACTTC	CASSFQRGGQETQYF
TRBV13	.	.	TRBJ1-1	TGTGCCAGCAGCCCACACAGGGACTCCGCTGAAGCTTTCTTT	CASSPHRDSAEAFF
TRBV4-1	.	.	TRBJ1-6	TGCGCCAGCAGCCCCTCGCCCTCTTCACCCCTCCACTTT	CASSPSPSSPLHF
TRBV11-2	TRBD1	few	TRBJ1-2	TGTGCCAGCAGCTGGGGACAGGCTCCAGACTATGGCTACACCTTC	CASSWGQAPDYGYTF
TRBV12-3/TRBV12-4	TRBD1	many	TRBJ1-1	TGTGCCAGCAGTCCGGGACAGCAGATTGAAGCTTTCTTT	CASSPGQQIEAFF
TRBV14	TRBD1	.	TRBJ1-4	TGTGCCAGCAGCCAATTGACAGGGGGCGGTGAAAAACTGTTTTTT	CASSQLTGGGEKLFF
TRBV10-3	.	few	TRBJ1-2	TGTGCCATCAGTGAGGCGGAGGGCTACACCTTC	CAISEAEGYTF
TRBV12-3/TRBV12-4	TRBD1	many	TRBJ1-2	TGTGCCAGCACCACCAGGACAGGCTATGGCTACACCTTC	CASTTRTGYGYTF
TRBV11-3	TRBD1	few	TRBJ1-1	TGTGCCAGCATCGGGGACAGGGGATCCATGAACACTGAAGCTTTCTTT	CASIGDRGSMNTEAFF
TRBV7-8	.	many	TRBJ1-5	TGTGCCAGCAGCCCTCGACAAAGCAATCAGCCCCAGCATTTT	CASSPRQSNQPQHF
TRBV10-3	.	few	TRBJ1-1	TGTGCCATCAGTGCCCAGGGTTCCACTGAAGCTTTCTTT	CAISAQGSTEAFF
TRBV10-3	.	.	TRBJ1-5	TGTGCCATCAAAGAACAGGACGATCAGCCCCAGCATTTT	CAIKEQDDQPQHF
TRBV5-6	.	.	TRBJ2-3	TGTGCCAGCAGCTTAGAACAGCTTTGGGATACGCAGTATTTT	CASSLEQLWDTQYF
TRBV14	TRBD2	.	TRBJ2-3	TGTGCCAGCAGCCGAACCGGGACTAGCGGGGGAGATACAGATACGCAGTATTTT	CASSRTGTSGGDTDTQYF